This T cell receptor beta chain is drawn from a study of blood T cell repertoires in COVID-19. Study-level background: Spain, Italy and the United States supplied samples that represented acute and convalescent COVID-19. PBMCs, B-cell-depleted T cells, or T cells were the source of the cDNA or gDNA that made up the material.

Study processing details: It was from reference gene primer amplification that nucleated cell counts were estimated. Clones were sequenced by immunoSEQ multiplex PCR, and TCRdb holds only the in-frame ones, with some missing. The V and J calls and clone size come from that table; D and trimming were worked out from the DNA. The data show fewer than 100,000 clones, more than 70% seen once. The CDR3 sequence is 18 residues long. Germline loops: CDR1 LGHNA, CDR2 YSLEER. V lost 4 bases, J lost 0 bases, and 10 bases stayed unmatched. This chain joins TRBV4-3 and TRBJ2-1; 9 bases are shared with TRBD2. The source of this sequence is a man between 65 and 79 years old with acute or convalescent COVID-19. Sample: peripheral blood. CDR3 DNA: TGCGCCAGCAGCCCCCCGGCGGGTAGCGGGAGCTCCTACAATGAGCAGTTCTTC. It encodes CASSPPAGSGSSYNEQFF.